Detailed here is one T cell receptor (beta chain). This sample was taken from a study of T cell responses to AZD1222 COVID-19 vaccine. Produced via immunoSEQ multiplex PCR; TCRdb's table is partial and in-frame only. The table includes 150,000 to 180,000 clones, 85% to 90% detected once. The clonotype comes from an adult in good health. Sequenced material: peripheral blood, taken on day 0 of MenACWY control vaccination.

Here the CDR3 DNA reads TGTGCCACCAGCGGGGGACAGGGTACGGAGTTCTATGGCTACACCTTC. It translates to CATSGGQGTEFYGYTF. This rearrangement joins TRBV15 to TRBJ1-2, with 9 bases that match TRBD1. CDR3 length: 16 amino acids. The V gene's germline CDR1 is LNHNV and CDR2 YYDKDF (reference sequence). V dropped 5 bases and J dropped 4; count of bases not matched to a gene: 11.